This note documents a single T cell receptor beta chain sequence. Its target is not known. Different DNA sequences within this sample yield the same CDR3. Positively selected for CCR7, the CD45RO-negative cells used as naive CD8 cells excluded terminally differentiated effector memory CD45RA+ cells. The sample originates from a study of shared clonotypes between healthy human individuals. Each subset's genomic DNA was shared equally among a number of immunoSEQ plates. Replicate sorted-subset PCRs were loaded with around 200 ng DNA, 30,000 to 35,000 T cell genomes. Produced via immunoSEQ multiplex PCR; TCRdb's table is partial and in-frame only. The sample comprises millions of clones, roughly 94% of which are singletons, and 1% to 1.3% rests with the top ten. General study results and limits: Clonotypes shared by all four donors outscored non-shared clonotypes in generation probability. Compared with memory subsets, naive subsets generally had larger estimated richness.

The V segment lost 1 base and the J segment 1 base; nucleotides outside the gene matches: 0. CDR1 and CDR2 (germline): SGHDN, FVKESK. The CDR3 runs 15 residues. The chain couples TRBV14 to TRBJ2-7; 11 bases agree with TRBD2. The sequenced material came from naive CD8+ T cells sorted from blood. The clonotype originates from a man younger than 35 in good health. This chain's CDR3 is CASSQGTSGSYEQYF. CDR3 nucleotide sequence: TGTGCCAGCAGCCAAGGGACTAGCGGGTCCTACGAGCAGTACTTC. Full variable domain (remainder filled in from reference TRBV14 and TRBJ2-7): EAGVTQFPSHSVIEKGQTVTLRCDPISGHDNLYWYRRVMGKEIKFLLHFVKESKQDESGMPNNRFLAERTGGTYSTLKVQPAELEDSGVYFCASSQGTSGSYEQYFGPGTRLTVT.